These 18 T cell receptor beta chains were sequenced from one sample in a study of T cells in localized non-small cell lung cancer. Measured with immunoSEQ multiplex PCR; TCRdb has only the in-frame clones, and not every one. The table has roughly 29,000 clones, roughly four fifths seen once. The sequenced sample was peripheral blood mononuclear cells, obtained before any cancer treatment. The receptors shown here come from a man aged 40-75 years with stage III lung adenocarcinoma.

This rearrangement joins TRBV20-1 to TRBJ2-5; D is uncertain. Germline CDR1 DFQATT, CDR2 SNEGSKA (reference sequence). The ends were cut back, 5 bases at V and 5 bases at J, with 6 bases in the middle. The CDR3 runs to 10 residues. In DNA form, the CDR3 reads TGCAGTGCTGACGTTGAGACCCAGTACTTC. This gives the protein CSADVETQYF.

The chain couples TRBV28 to TRBJ2-2, with D unresolved. The CDR3 spans 11 residues. CDR1 is MDHEN and CDR2 is SYDVKM in the germline V gene. V was trimmed by 6 bases and J by 5 bases, leaving 4 bases between them. The CDR3 sequence: CASRRTGELFF. CDR3 sequence (DNA): TGTGCCAGCAGGCGGACCGGGGAGCTGTTTTTT. The full variable domain, completed using reference TRBV28 and TRBJ2-2, is DVKVTQSSRYLVKRTGEKVFLECVQDMDHENMFWYRQDPGLGLRLIYFSYDVKMKEKGDIPEGYSVSREKKERFSLILESASTNQTSMYLCASRRTGELFFGEGSRLTVL.

The rearrangement links TRBV10-3 to TRBJ1-4; D possibly corresponds to TRBD1 (5 bases). The V and J ends lost 4 bases and 7 bases respectively, with 13 bases between them. The CDR3 has 14 residues. The germline CDR1 and CDR2 sequences are ENHRY and SYGVKD. Here the CDR3 reads CAISASDGGEKLFF. For the CDR3, the DNA is TGTGCCATCAGTGCGAGCGACGGGGGTGAAAAACTGTTTTTT.

This clone was recorded a few times. The gene calls are TRBV2 and TRBJ1-1; D gene uncertain. Trimming shortened V by 7 bases and J by 0 bases, and 9 bases separated the two germline ends. The CDR3 has 13 amino acids. CDR1 is SNHLY and CDR2 is FYNNEI in the germline V gene. This CDR3 reads CASMTGLNTEAFF. CDR3 DNA sequence: TGTGCCAGCATGACGGGATTGAACACTGAAGCTTTCTTT.

This chain connects TRBV5-1 to TRBJ2-3; maybe TRBD1 (5 bases). Trimming cost V 0 bases and J 1 base, with 9 bases left between them. CDR3 length: 15 amino acids. CDR1 and CDR2 (germline): SGHRS, YFSETQ. The CDR3 here is CASSLGQTGTDTQYF. The CDR3 DNA follows: TGCGCCAGCAGCTTGGGACAGACCGGCACAGATACGCAGTATTTT.

The chain employs TRBV5-1 and TRBJ1-1, with 8 bases matching TRBD1. Germline-derived CDR1 and CDR2 are SGHRS and YFSETQ. The junction had 4 bases not matched to a gene; V was cut back by 3 bases and J by 0 bases. The CDR3 totals 15 residues. The CDR3 is CASSSRQGLNTEAFF. The CDR3, as DNA: TGCGCCAGCAGCTCACGACAGGGGCTGAACACTGAAGCTTTCTTT.

In this sample, this clone turned up a few times. The rearrangement joins TRBV28 to TRBJ2-2; 8 bases are shared with TRBD2. The CDR3 contains 18 residues. The V gene's germline CDR1 is MDHEN and CDR2 SYDVKM. With V trimmed by 6 bases and J by 0 bases, 12 bases remained unmatched. CDR3 in amino acids: CASSPLGIAGTNTGELFF. The DNA of the CDR3 is TGTGCCAGCAGCCCCCTTGGGATAGCGGGGACGAACACCGGGGAGCTGTTTTTT. The complete variable domain, with remaining parts taken from reference TRBV28 and TRBJ2-2, reads DVKVTQSSRYLVKRTGEKVFLECVQDMDHENMFWYRQDPGLGLRLIYFSYDVKMKEKGDIPEGYSVSREKKERFSLILESASTNQTSMYLCASSPLGIAGTNTGELFFGEGSRLTVL.

The V gene is TRBV6-1, the J gene TRBJ1-2; D is unresolved. The CDR3 has 13 amino acids. Trimming shortened V by 5 bases and J by 6 bases, and 13 bases separated the two germline ends. Germline loops: CDR1 MNHNS, CDR2 SASEGT. The CDR3 sequence: CASSIGLLDGYTF. The CDR3 DNA reads as TGTGCCAGCAGTATTGGACTTTTAGATGGCTACACCTTC.

The rearrangement uses TRBV10-3 and TRBJ2-1, with 11 positions matching TRBD2. Trimming at V came to 10 bases and at J to 8 bases, leaving 4 bases not matched to a gene. From germline, CDR1 is ENHRY and CDR2 SYGVKD. There are 12 residues in the CDR3. The CDR3 region is CATTSGIDEQFF. CDR3 in DNA: TGTGCCACGACTAGCGGGATCGATGAGCAGTTCTTC.

V is TRBV27 and J is TRBJ2-7; D gene ambiguous. The V gene lost 2 bases and the J gene lost 3 bases, with 8 bases spanning the gap. This CDR3 spans 13 amino acids. From germline, CDR1 is MNHEY and CDR2 SMNVEV (reference sequence). The CDR3 sequence: CASSLLSGYEQYF. Written as DNA, the CDR3 is TGTGCCAGCAGTTTACTTTCGGGCTACGAGCAGTACTTC.

V gene TRBV5-6 combines with J gene TRBJ1-2, with D unclear. Trimming stripped 5 bases from V and 5 bases from J, with 13 bases between. This CDR3 contains 13 residues. Germline V lookup: CDR1 SGHDT, CDR2 YYEEEE. The chain's CDR3 is CASSLTGPYGYTF. CDR3 nucleotide sequence: TGTGCCAGCAGTCTAACCGGGCCTTATGGCTACACCTTC.

The rearrangement uses TRBV5-1 and TRBJ1-3, with 8 bases lining up with TRBD1. Germline CDR1 reads SGHRS; CDR2 reads YFSETQ. This CDR3 comprises 14 residues. V trimming: 2 bases; J trimming: 2 bases; junction bases outside the gene matches: 0. The CDR3 DNA reads TGCGCCAGCAGCTTACAGGGGGCTGGAAACACCATATATTTT. Its translation: CASSLQGAGNTIYF.

The chain combines TRBV7-8 with TRBJ1-5; D remains unclear. The V end lost 1 base, the J end lost 0 bases, and 13 bases lay between the germline ends. The CDR3 extends over 17 amino acids. The V gene's germline CDR1 is SGHVS and CDR2 FQNEAQ. CDR3 amino acids: CASSLVAGLYSNQPQHF. Written as DNA, the CDR3 is TGTGCCAGCAGCTTAGTGGCAGGACTATATAGCAATCAGCCCCAGCATTTT. The complete variable domain, with remaining parts taken from reference TRBV7-8 and TRBJ1-5, reads GAGVSQSPRYKVAKRGQDVALRCDPISGHVSLFWYQQALGQGPEFLTYFQNEAQLDKSGLPSDRFFAERPEGSVSTLKIQRTQQEDSAVYLCASSLVAGLYSNQPQHFGDGTRLSIL.

The chain joins TRBV7-9 to TRBJ2-7, with TRBD2 matching 8 bases. V was pared by 1 base and J by 0 bases, with 2 bases of the junction left unmatched. Germline CDR1 and CDR2: SEHNR and FQNEAQ (reference sequence). This CDR3 has 15 residues. DNA of the CDR3: TGTGCCAGCAGCTTAGGTAGCGGGGTCTCCTACGAGCAGTACTTC. It is translated as CASSLGSGVSYEQYF.

The chain employs TRBV7-2 and TRBJ2-3; no reliable D call. Trimming took 5 bases from V and 1 from J, leaving 10 bases between them. The CDR3 has 14 residues. Germline loops: CDR1 SGHTA, CDR2 FQGNSA. CDR3 protein: CASSPLSGTDTQYF. The CDR3 nucleotides are TGTGCCAGCAGCCCTCTCTCGGGCACAGATACGCAGTATTTT. Full variable domain (missing parts from reference TRBV7-2 and TRBJ2-3): GAGVSQSPSNKVTEKGKDVELRCDPISGHTALYWYRQSLGQGLEFLIYFQGNSAPDKSGLPSDRFSAERTGGSVSTLTIQRTQQEDSAVYLCASSPLSGTDTQYFGPGTRLTVL.

The rearrangement uses TRBV19 and TRBJ1-3, with D possibly TRBD1 on 5 matching bases. The V and J ends lost 3 bases and 4 bases respectively, with 10 bases between them. This CDR3 contains 14 residues. Germline V lookup: CDR1 LNHDA, CDR2 SQIVND (reference sequence). CDR3 bases: TGTGCCAGTAGTATGGGACGGATGGGAAACACCATATATTTT. Protein product: CASSMGRMGNTIYF.

This chain links TRBV18 with TRBJ2-7, with D hard to call. There are 12 residues in the CDR3. V gave up 2 bases and J gave up 3 bases, with 5 bases separating them. Germline V gives CDR1 KGHSH, CDR2 LQKENI. CDR3 nucleotide sequence: TGTGCCAGCTCACCAAACAGCTACGAGCAGTACGTC. It codes for CASSPNSYEQYV.

The chain carries TRBV11-2 and TRBJ2-6; no firm D call. This CDR3 has 18 residues. The V gene's germline CDR1 is SGHAT and CDR2 FQNNGV. V was clipped by 4 bases and J by 0 bases, with 16 bases between them. The CDR3 nucleotides read TGTGCCAGCAGCTCTCCCCCCGGGCGCTACTCTGGGGCCAACGTCCTGACTTTC. This translates into CASSSPPGRYSGANVLTF.